Shown below are 21 T cell receptor beta chains from a single sample sequenced in a study of OX40 agonist ivuxolimab in advanced cancers. TCRdb's table, derived via immunoSEQ multiplex PCR, lists solely in-frame clones and lacks some. The repertoire holds approximately 59,000 clones, with around four fifths as singletons. This material consisted of CD4+ or CD8+ T cells sorted from blood, taken in a trial of the OX40 agonist ivuxolimab. These receptors were obtained from an adult with an advanced solid tumor such as melanoma, head and neck, liver or kidney cancer.

This chain joins TRBV18 and TRBJ2-6; 7 bases agree with TRBD1. The V gene end was trimmed by 0 bases and the J gene end by 2 bases; junction bases not matched to a gene: 25. CDR3 length: 24 amino acids. Germline values: CDR1 KGHSH, CDR2 LQKENI. The CDR3 region has the DNA TGTGCCAGCTCACCACCGCGGACAGGAAGTTCTATAGCGCTAAGTGGCCCTGGGGCCAACGTCCTGACTTTC. As protein: CASSPPRTGSSIALSGPGANVLTF.

The chain uses TRBV2 and TRBJ1-5, with D possibly TRBD1 on 6 matching bases. Germline assignment: CDR1 SNHLY and CDR2 FYNNEI. The CDR3 is 13 amino acids. V dropped 7 bases and J dropped 4 bases, with 11 bases sitting between them. CDR3 loop: CASKGTSNQPQHF. CDR3 nucleotides: TGTGCCAGCAAGGGGACATCTAATCAGCCCCAGCATTTT.

This chain links TRBV5-1 with TRBJ1-4; D is unresolved. Germline V gives CDR1 SGHRS, CDR2 YFSETQ. The germline V and J ends were trimmed by 5 bases and 0 bases, with 17 bases remaining between them. The CDR3 loop spans 17 amino acids. CDR3: CASSSGPVDATNEKLFF. The CDR3, as DNA: TGCGCCAGCAGTTCCGGGCCGGTTGATGCAACTAATGAAAAACTGTTTTTT.

This chain connects TRBV19 to TRBJ2-3; D may be TRBD1 or TRBD2 (5 bases each). Germline V gives CDR1 LNHDA, CDR2 SQIVND (reference sequence). The CDR3 loop spans 14 amino acids. Trimming took off 5 bases at V and 2 bases at J, with 11 bases between the two ends. The chain's CDR3 is CASSGPGPTDTQYF. The CDR3 nucleotides read TGTGCCAGTAGTGGGCCGGGACCCACAGATACGCAGTATTTT.

The chain recombines TRBV11-2 with TRBJ1-2; D is possibly TRBD1 (5 bases). This CDR3 comprises 15 residues. V shed 0 bases and J shed 4 bases, with 12 bases lying between them. Germline CDR1 reads SGHAT; CDR2 reads FQNNGV. CDR3 residues: CASSLEDRETYGYTF. The DNA of the CDR3 is TGTGCCAGCAGCTTAGAAGACAGAGAGACCTATGGCTACACCTTC.

This clone was picked up one time. The V call is TRBV7-2, the J call TRBJ1-1; TRBD1 is a possible D gene (5 bases). CDR3 length equals 14 residues. Germline CDR1 is SGHTA and CDR2 is FQGNSA. Trimming stripped 2 bases from V and 1 base from J, with 8 bases between. As DNA, the CDR3 is TGTGCCAGCAGCTTATACGGGGCGAACACTGAAGCTTTCTTT. Translation: CASSLYGANTEAFF. Variable domain in full (rest from reference TRBV7-2 and TRBJ1-1): GAGVSQSPSNKVTEKGKDVELRCDPISGHTALYWYRQSLGQGLEFLIYFQGNSAPDKSGLPSDRFSAERTGGSVSTLTIQRTQQEDSAVYLCASSLYGANTEAFFGQGTRLTVV.

The chain employs TRBV28 and TRBJ2-3; TRBD2 matches 12 bases. CDR1 MDHEN and CDR2 SYDVKM come from the germline V gene. The CDR3 extends over 17 amino acids. With 4 bases clipped from V and 4 bases from J, the junction kept 9 bases outside the gene matches. CDR3 nucleotides: TGTGCCAGCAGTTATGATACTTCTAGCGGGAGGGCAGATACGCAGTATTTT. It translates to CASSYDTSSGRADTQYF.

This clone appeared a few times. This rearrangement joins TRBV2 to TRBJ2-7; D remains unclear. Trimming pared 3 bases from V and 2 bases from J, leaving 11 bases between. The CDR3 extends over 14 amino acids. Germline CDR1 is SNHLY and CDR2 is FYNNEI. The chain's CDR3 is CASSEWFSTYEQYF. The CDR3 nucleotides read TGTGCCAGCAGTGAGTGGTTCTCAACCTACGAGCAGTACTTC.

This rearrangement joins TRBV15 to TRBJ2-2; D is ambiguous. This CDR3 is built from 16 residues. V lost 1 base to trimming and J lost 5 bases, with 14 bases between them. CDR1 is LNHNV and CDR2 is YYDKDF in the germline V gene (reference sequence). The CDR3 DNA reads TGTGCCACCAGCAGAGGCCAGAACATTGAGACCGGGGAGCTGTTTTTT. This sequence encodes CATSRGQNIETGELFF.

This chain joins TRBV5-4 and TRBJ2-3, with 8 bases aligning to TRBD1. The CDR3 runs to 16 residues. CDR1 and CDR2 from the germline V gene are SGHNT and YYREEE (reference sequence). The trim removed 5 bases at V and 0 bases at J, leaving 8 bases unmatched. CDR3 in amino acids: CASSRGTGSSTDTQYF. The CDR3 bases are TGTGCCAGCAGTCGCGGGACAGGTTCTAGCACAGATACGCAGTATTTT.

The chain couples TRBV28 to TRBJ2-7; D tentatively fits TRBD1 or TRBD2 (7 bases each). Trimming shortened V by 7 bases and J by 0 bases, and 16 bases separated the two germline ends. The length of the CDR3 is 15 residues. Germline assignment: CDR1 MDHEN and CDR2 SYDVKM. The DNA for the CDR3 is TGTGCCAGCAACTCAGGGGGGGGTAACTCCTACGAGCAGTACTTC. This sequence encodes CASNSGGGNSYEQYF. The full variable domain, in which reference TRBV28 and TRBJ2-7 provide the parts outside the CDR3, is DVKVTQSSRYLVKRTGEKVFLECVQDMDHENMFWYRQDPGLGLRLIYFSYDVKMKEKGDIPEGYSVSREKKERFSLILESASTNQTSMYLCASNSGGGNSYEQYFGPGTRLTVT.

The chain employs TRBV2 and TRBJ2-2, with TRBD2 matching 8 bases. The CDR3 is 14 residues long. V gave up 6 bases and J gave up 0 bases; unmatched junction bases: 0. In germline, CDR1 is SNHLY, CDR2 FYNNEI. The CDR3 here is CASRGLANTGELFF. CDR3 DNA: TGTGCCAGCAGGGGACTAGCGAACACCGGGGAGCTGTTTTTT.

This clone was observed once. V is TRBV25-1 and J is TRBJ2-1; the D is unclear. Germline V gives CDR1 MGHDK, CDR2 SYGVNS. The CDR3 has 15 residues. V lost 10 bases and J lost 9, with 25 bases in between. The CDR3 spells CATLPPANYRGEQFF. CDR3 bases: TGTGCCACCCTTCCCCCAGCGAACTATAGAGGTGAGCAGTTCTTC.

The chain uses TRBV30 and TRBJ1-6; D not resolved. The germline V and J ends were trimmed by 1 base and 7 bases, with 8 bases remaining between them. This CDR3 spans 13 amino acids. Looked up from germline, CDR1 is GTSNPN and CDR2 is SVGIG (reference sequence). CDR3 in DNA: TGTGCCTGGAGTGGGCGATTCAATTCACCCCTCCACTTT. This translates into CAWSGRFNSPLHF.

V is TRBV30 and J is TRBJ2-7; D remains unclear. The CDR3 loop spans 12 amino acids. Germline CDR1 GTSNPN, CDR2 SVGIG (reference sequence). Trimming cost V 0 bases and J 5 bases, with 8 bases left between them. Written as DNA, the CDR3 is TGTGCCTGGAGTGTAGGGTGGGACGAGCAGTACTTC. It encodes CAWSVGWDEQYF.

V and J are TRBV18 and TRBJ2-5; TRBD1 matches 7 bases. The CDR3 is made up of 15 amino acids. The J segment lost 4 bases and the V segment lost 3 bases, leaving 8 bases of the junction unmatched. Germline lookup yields CDR1 KGHSH and CDR2 LQKENI. The CDR3 is CASSPLTRQGETQYF. The DNA of the CDR3 is TGTGCCAGCTCACCGCTCACTAGACAGGGAGAGACCCAGTACTTC.

This rearrangement joins TRBV6-1 to TRBJ2-1; TRBD2 might be the D (5 bases). The CDR3 is made up of 13 amino acids. The germline gives CDR1 MNHNS, CDR2 SASEGT. Trimming pared 7 bases from V and 0 bases from J, leaving 7 bases between. The CDR3 sequence: CASKRTSYNEQFF. The CDR3 nucleotides are TGTGCCAGCAAGCGGACCTCCTACAATGAGCAGTTCTTC.

The chain combines TRBV10-2 with TRBJ2-2; TRBD1 is a possible D gene (6 bases). Looked up from germline, CDR1 is WSHSY and CDR2 is SAAADI. There are 14 residues in the CDR3. V gave up 0 bases and J gave up 6 bases, with 8 bases separating them. CDR3 loop: CASSESAGAGELFF. In DNA, the CDR3 is TGCGCCAGCAGTGAGTCCGCAGGGGCCGGGGAGCTGTTTTTT.

The rearrangement links TRBV7-9 to TRBJ2-2; D is unresolved. The germline V gene has CDR1 SEHNR and CDR2 FQNEAQ (reference sequence). Trimming took off 4 bases at V and 0 bases at J, with 3 bases between the two ends. The CDR3 has 13 residues. CDR3 nucleotide sequence: TGTGCCAGCAGCTCAACGAACACCGGGGAGCTGTTTTTT. It yields the protein CASSSTNTGELFF. Using reference TRBV7-9 and TRBJ2-2 for the parts outside the CDR3, the full variable domain is DTGVSQNPRHKITKRGQNVTFRCDPISEHNRLYWYRQTLGQGPEFLTYFQNEAQLEKSRLLSDRFSAERPKGSFSTLEIQRTEQGDSAMYLCASSSTNTGELFFGEGSRLTVL.

This chain uses TRBV7-2 with TRBJ2-5; TRBD2 might be the D (5 bases). The CDR3 sequence is 14 residues long. Trimming took off 2 bases at V and 5 bases at J, with 12 bases between the two ends. CDR1 and CDR2 from the germline V gene are SGHTA and FQGNSA. The CDR3: CASSLNSGGETQYF. CDR3 sequence (DNA): TGTGCCAGCAGCTTAAATTCTGGCGGGGAGACCCAGTACTTC.

This chain connects TRBV5-1 to TRBJ1-5; 8 bases are a match to TRBD1. The CDR3 is 15 residues long. CDR1 is SGHRS and CDR2 is YFSETQ in the germline V gene. Losses at the gene ends were 4 bases for V and 4 bases for J; bases not matched to a gene: 7. The CDR3 nucleotides are TGCGCCAGCAGCCCGCGAACAGGGGGTAATCAGCCCCAGCATTTT. This sequence encodes CASSPRTGGNQPQHF.